What follows are 7 T cell receptor beta chains derived from one specimen sequenced in a study of cytomegalovirus exposure and HLA in healthy donors. The PCR ran on 60 Vbeta and 13 Jbeta primers. Using immunoSEQ multiplex PCR, the repertoire was profiled, and TCRdb retains in-frame clones only, with some absent. This sample contains about 39,000 clones. Sequencing used PBMCs. The receptors stem from a male donor in good health and CMV-seronegative.

The chain combines TRBV10-2 with TRBJ2-7; 7 bases map to TRBD2. CDR1 and CDR2 from the germline V gene are WSHSY and SAAADI. CDR3 size: 15 residues. The junction had 12 bases not matched to a gene; V was cut back by 4 bases and J by 6 bases. The CDR3 region is CASSGTSGLPVEQYF. In DNA form, the CDR3 reads TGCGCCAGCAGTGGCACTTCGGGACTACCCGTCGAGCAGTACTTC.

The V and J genes are TRBV19 and TRBJ2-5; no definite D call. The assigned J gene may be wrong: the sequence end matches TRBJ2-7 better. The CDR3 has 13 residues. Germline V gene sequence: CDR1 LNHDA, CDR2 SQIVND (reference sequence). The CDR3 nucleotides are TGTGCCAGTAGTTTTACGAGCTCCTACGAGCAGTACTTC. Translated, it gives CASSFTSSYEQYF.

The rearrangement uses TRBV4-2 and TRBJ2-2; D ambiguous. This CDR3 is built from 13 residues. Germline CDR1 reads LGHNA; CDR2 reads YNFKEQ. Trimming cost V 0 bases and J 7 bases, with 6 bases left between them. CDR3 coding DNA: TGTGCCAGCAGCCAAGACCGCGGCGGGGAGCTGTTTTTT. It encodes CASSQDRGGELFF.

This CDR3 reads CASRMDRGVWTEAFF. The CDR3 DNA reads as TGTGCCAGCAGGATGGACAGGGGAGTGTGGACTGAAGCTTTCTTT. The chain links TRBV6-6 to TRBJ1-1, with 9 bases aligning to TRBD1. Germline values: CDR1 MNHNY, CDR2 SVGAGI (reference sequence). The V gene end was trimmed by 6 bases and the J gene end by 5 bases; junction bases not matched to a gene: 10. The length of the CDR3 is 15 residues.

The V call is TRBV18, the J call TRBJ1-5; the D is unclear. The germline V gene has CDR1 KGHSH and CDR2 LQKENI. CDR3 length: 15 residues. Trimming took 2 bases from V and 0 from J, leaving 8 bases between them. This CDR3 is CASSPTRYSNQPQHF. CDR3 in DNA: TGTGCCAGCTCACCAACCAGATATAGCAATCAGCCCCAGCATTTT.

The gene calls are TRBV18 and TRBJ2-3; tentative D call: TRBD2 (6 bases). Germline CDR1 reads KGHSH; CDR2 reads LQKENI. Trimming removed 2 bases at V and 0 bases at J, with 12 bases between. The CDR3 has 16 residues. The CDR3 sequence: CASSPWRETSTDTQYF. The CDR3, as DNA: TGTGCCAGCTCACCATGGAGGGAGACTAGCACAGATACGCAGTATTTT. The complete variable domain, with remaining parts taken from reference TRBV18 and TRBJ2-3, reads NAGVMQNPRHLVRRRGQEARLRCSPMKGHSHVYWYRQLPEEGLKFMVYLQKENIIDESGMPKERFSAEFPKEGPSILRIQQVVRGDSAAYFCASSPWRETSTDTQYFGPGTRLTVL.

This rearrangement joins TRBV7-2 to TRBJ2-3; the match to TRBD2 covers 10 bases. Trimming cost V 5 bases and J 7 bases; bases outside gene matches: 9. Germline V gene data show CDR1 as SGHTA and CDR2 as FQGNSA. CDR3 length: 15 residues. For the CDR3, the DNA is TGTGCCAGCAGCGTACAGCGGGGGGGCGAGAATACGCAGTATTTT. As protein: CASSVQRGGENTQYF.